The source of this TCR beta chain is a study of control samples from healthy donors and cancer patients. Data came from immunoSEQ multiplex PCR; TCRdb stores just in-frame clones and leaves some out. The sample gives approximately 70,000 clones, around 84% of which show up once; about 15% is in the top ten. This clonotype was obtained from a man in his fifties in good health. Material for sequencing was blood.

CDR3 region: CASSDPGFDNEQFF. CDR3 bases: TGTGCCAGCAGTGACCCGGGGTTCGACAATGAGCAGTTCTTC. This chain joins TRBV6-4 and TRBJ2-1; D may be TRBD2 (5 bases). V was trimmed by 2 bases and J by 5 bases, leaving 10 bases between them. From germline, CDR1 is MRHNA and CDR2 SNTAGT. The CDR3 extends over 14 amino acids.